This passage covers 29 T cell receptor beta chains from one sample sequenced in a study of blood T cell repertoires in COVID-19. Profiled with immunoSEQ multiplex PCR; TCRdb holds only in-frame clones, not every one. The data hold roughly 100,000 clones, with 85% to 90% observed a single time. Source material: peripheral blood. The receptors come from a human donor in a cohort sampled during active COVID-19.

The gene calls are TRBV7-9 and TRBJ2-1, with a possible D match to TRBD1 (5 bases). CDR1 is SEHNR, CDR2 FQNEAQ, per germline (reference sequence). The CDR3 has 15 amino acids. Between the trimmed V and J ends, which lost 3 bases and 6 bases, there was a span of 15 bases. In DNA, the CDR3 is TGTGCCAGCAGCTTCTGGACAAGTGGCCCCAATGAGCAGTTCTTC. Protein product: CASSFWTSGPNEQFF.

This rearrangement joins TRBV5-1 to TRBJ2-7, with D uncertain. Germline CDR1 SGHRS, CDR2 YFSETQ. V lost 0 bases to trimming and J lost 6 bases, with 13 bases between them. This CDR3 has 14 amino acids. The CDR3 DNA follows: TGCGCCAGCAGCTTGGCAGGCATTTCTGGCGAGCAGTACTTC. It yields the protein CASSLAGISGEQYF.

J is TRBJ2-2 and V is TRBV7-9; D not resolved. The CDR3 loop spans 15 amino acids. CDR1 SEHNR and CDR2 FQNEAQ come from the germline V gene (reference sequence). V was cut by 1 base and J by 6 bases, with 12 bases left in between. In DNA, the CDR3 is TGTGCCAGCAGCTTAGGTTCTGTTGGAGCCGGGGAGCTGTTTTTT. Its translation: CASSLGSVGAGELFF.

The J gene is TRBJ2-5, the V gene TRBV20-1; 7 bases fit TRBD1. CDR1 and CDR2 from the germline V gene are DFQATT and SNEGSKA (reference sequence). The CDR3 contains 12 residues. V trimming: 7 bases; J trimming: 4 bases; junction bases outside the gene matches: 6. The CDR3, as DNA: TGCAGTGTTGGTGACAGGGCAGAGACCCAGTACTTC. This sequence encodes CSVGDRAETQYF.

The genes are TRBV18 and TRBJ1-1; perhaps TRBD1 as D (6 bases). This CDR3 region has 16 residues. Germline V gene sequence: CDR1 KGHSH, CDR2 LQKENI. V lost 0 bases and J 6 bases, leaving 17 bases between the germline ends. The CDR3 DNA reads as TGTGCCAGCTCACCACCGTTGGGGGCGTTAACTCCTGAAGCTTTCTTT. Amino acids: CASSPPLGALTPEAFF.

The chain recombines TRBV7-2 with TRBJ1-1; D call uncertain. The CDR3 contains 13 residues. V lost 3 bases and J lost 1, with 6 bases in between. Germline CDR1 is SGHTA and CDR2 is FQGNSA. The CDR3 coding sequence is TGTGCCAGCAGCTTCGGAGAGAACACTGAAGCTTTCTTT. Translation gives CASSFGENTEAFF.

The rearrangement links TRBV30 to TRBJ1-4, with 9 bases fitting TRBD1. Germline V lookup: CDR1 GTSNPN, CDR2 SVGIG (reference sequence). After removal of 8 bases from V and 0 bases from J, the junction contained 4 bases not matched to a gene. This CDR3 contains 14 residues. CDR3 residues: CARTGDSTNEKLFF. CDR3 nucleotide sequence: TGTGCCCGGACAGGGGATTCAACTAATGAAAAACTGTTTTTT.

The chain joins TRBV20-1 to TRBJ2-3, with D possibly TRBD2 on 6 matching bases. Germline CDR1 DFQATT, CDR2 SNEGSKA (reference sequence). Trimming shortened V by 3 bases and J by 0 bases, and 10 bases separated the two germline ends. CDR3 size: 14 residues. In DNA form, the CDR3 reads TGCAGTGCTAGTCGAGGACTAAGCACAGATACGCAGTATTTT. Translation: CSASRGLSTDTQYF.

The chain carries TRBV3-1 (or the pseudogene TRBV3-2) and TRBJ1-1; D unresolved. Trimming removed 4 bases at V and 1 base at J, with 10 bases between. This CDR3 is 14 amino acids long. Looked up from germline, CDR1 is LGHDT and CDR2 is YNNKEL (reference sequence). The CDR3 DNA is TGTGCCAGCAGCCCTCAGCGATCGAACACTGAAGCTTTCTTT. As protein: CASSPQRSNTEAFF.

V is TRBV19 and J is TRBJ2-1; D might be TRBD2 (6 bases). Trimming removed 7 bases at V and 4 bases at J, with 11 bases between. This CDR3 spans 13 amino acids. CDR1 and CDR2 (germline): LNHDA, SQIVND (reference sequence). CDR3 sequence: CASNVGGYNEQFF. The DNA of the CDR3 is TGTGCCAGTAACGTGGGAGGATACAATGAGCAGTTCTTC.

The count of this clone is one. This chain links TRBV30 with TRBJ1-4, with no clear D. Germline V gene sequence: CDR1 GTSNPN, CDR2 SVGIG (reference sequence). The CDR3 length is 14 residues. Trimming took 3 bases from V and 4 from J, leaving 12 bases between them. The CDR3 coding sequence is TGTGCCTGGAGAGCAGGCAGCCGTAATGAAAAACTGTTTTTT. It codes for CAWRAGSRNEKLFF. Full variable domain (rest looked up from reference TRBV30 and TRBJ1-4): SQTIHQWPATLVQPVGSPLSLECTVEGTSNPNLYWYRQAAGRGLQLLFYSVGIGQISSEVPQNLSASRPQDRQFILSSKKLLLSDSGFYLCAWRAGSRNEKLFFGSGTQLSVL.

V is TRBV15 and J is TRBJ2-7; D may be TRBD1 (5 bases). The V gene's germline CDR1 is LNHNV and CDR2 YYDKDF (reference sequence). The length of the CDR3 is 14 residues. V lost 3 bases and J lost 0, with 9 bases in between. CDR3 in amino acids: CATSRYRSSYEQYF. CDR3 coding DNA: TGTGCCACCAGCAGGTACAGGAGCTCCTACGAGCAGTACTTC.

This clone has only a few counts. This chain uses TRBV7-9 with TRBJ2-7; TRBD1 is a possible D gene (5 bases). Deletions cut 5 bases from V and 2 bases from J, with 19 bases between. Germline loops: CDR1 SEHNR, CDR2 FQNEAQ (reference sequence). The CDR3 is 16 residues long. CDR3 sequence: CASSPIGQPVAYEQYF. In DNA, the CDR3 is TGTGCCAGCAGCCCCATCGGACAACCGGTGGCCTACGAGCAGTACTTC. The full variable domain, its missing parts supplied by reference TRBV7-9 and TRBJ2-7, is DTGVSQNPRHKITKRGQNVTFRCDPISEHNRLYWYRQTLGQGPEFLTYFQNEAQLEKSRLLSDRFSAERPKGSFSTLEIQRTEQGDSAMYLCASSPIGQPVAYEQYFGPGTRLTVT.

The chain couples TRBV4-1 to TRBJ2-2, with TRBD2 identical over 9 bases. Germline V gives CDR1 MGHRA, CDR2 YSYEKL. The CDR3 length is 16 residues. V dropped 6 bases and J dropped 7; count of bases not matched to a gene: 12. The CDR3 coding sequence is TGCGCCAGCAGACCCGGTGGCGGGGGGGCTGGCGGGGAGCTGTTTTTT. Protein sequence: CASRPGGGGAGGELFF.

The chain links TRBV14 to TRBJ2-7, with 9 bases aligning to TRBD1. V lost 4 bases, J lost 7 bases, and 14 bases stayed unmatched. The CDR3 loop spans 16 amino acids. The germline V gene has CDR1 SGHDN and CDR2 FVKESK. Here the CDR3 reads CASSLSSGTGREEQYF. The CDR3 DNA reads TGTGCCAGCAGCCTATCATCCGGGACAGGGAGGGAGGAGCAGTACTTC.

The table lists this clone with a count of one. The V and J genes are TRBV28 and TRBJ2-7; the match to TRBD2 covers 7 bases. Trimming removed 2 bases from V and 3 bases from J; junction bases left unmatched: 7. Germline assignment: CDR1 MDHEN and CDR2 SYDVKM. This CDR3 has 15 amino acids. The CDR3 coding sequence is TGTGCCAGCAGTTTAATCGGGGGAGGGCTCTACGAGCAGTACTTC. Amino acids: CASSLIGGGLYEQYF.

The chain combines TRBV7-8 with TRBJ1-4; 10 nucleotides match TRBD1. The ends lost 5 bases at V and 4 bases at J; junction bases unmatched: 4. The germline V gene encodes CDR1 SGHVS and CDR2 FQNEAQ. The CDR3 is 15 amino acids. CDR3 residues: CASSPWTGGNEKLFF. The CDR3 DNA reads TGTGCCAGCAGCCCTTGGACAGGGGGTAATGAAAAACTGTTTTTT. The full variable domain, rest sourced from reference TRBV7-8 and TRBJ1-4, is GAGVSQSPRYKVAKRGQDVALRCDPISGHVSLFWYQQALGQGPEFLTYFQNEAQLDKSGLPSDRFFAERPEGSVSTLKIQRTQQEDSAVYLCASSPWTGGNEKLFFGSGTQLSVL.

The table lists this clone with a count of one. The J gene is TRBJ2-2, the V gene TRBV9; 10 bases match TRBD1. Germline CDR1 reads SGDLS; CDR2 reads YYNGEE. The length of the CDR3 is 16 residues. Trimming took 4 bases from V and 4 from J; bases not matched to a gene: 7. The CDR3 sequence is CASSPRTGGSTGELFF. The CDR3 DNA follows: TGTGCCAGCAGCCCCCGGACAGGGGGTAGCACCGGGGAGCTGTTTTTT.

This chain uses TRBV6-5 with TRBJ1-1; D is unresolved. Germline CDR1 reads MNHEY; CDR2 reads SVGAGI. The CDR3 sequence is 15 residues long. Trimming pared 4 bases from V and 1 base from J, leaving 13 bases between. CDR3 sequence (DNA): TGTGCCAGCAGTTCGGTACCAAACGCGAACACTGAAGCTTTCTTT. Residues: CASSSVPNANTEAFF.

The DNA of the CDR3 is TGTGCCAGCAGCCAAGGAGGGAACACTGAAGCTTTCTTT. Its protein is CASSQGGNTEAFF. The chain carries TRBV5-6 and TRBJ1-1; no definite D call. V dropped 4 bases and J dropped 1 base, with 8 bases sitting between them. The CDR3 length is 13 residues. The germline V gene has CDR1 SGHDT and CDR2 YYEEEE.

The J gene is TRBJ1-1, the V gene TRBV18, with D unresolved. The CDR3 runs 13 residues. Trimming cost V 2 bases and J 2 bases, with 6 bases left between them. In germline, CDR1 is KGHSH, CDR2 LQKENI. The CDR3 nucleotides are TGTGCCAGCTCACCAGGGCTCAACACTGAAGCTTTCTTT. This gives the protein CASSPGLNTEAFF.

The CDR3 spells CSVVTVSNQPQHF. For the CDR3, the DNA is TGCAGCGTTGTAACAGTTAGCAATCAGCCCCAGCATTTT. The chain carries TRBV29-1 and TRBJ1-5; D gene uncertain. CDR1 and CDR2 (germline): SQVTM, ANQGSEA. Between the trimmed V and J ends, which lost 4 bases and 0 bases, there was a span of 7 bases. The CDR3 has 13 amino acids.

The CDR3 bases are TGCGCCAGCAGCTGGACAGGGAGCAATCAGCCCCAGCATTTT. Translating it yields CASSWTGSNQPQHF. The chain combines TRBV5-1 with TRBJ1-5; 8 positions match TRBD1. Germline CDR1 SGHRS, CDR2 YFSETQ. The J segment lost 1 base and the V segment lost 3 bases, leaving 0 bases of the junction unmatched. The CDR3 is 14 residues long.

V and J are TRBV19 and TRBJ2-4; 11 bases are shared with TRBD2. V was clipped by 6 bases and J by 4 bases; unmatched bases: 5. The CDR3 is made up of 15 amino acids. Germline V lookup: CDR1 LNHDA, CDR2 SQIVND (reference sequence). The CDR3 region has the DNA TGTGCCAGTAGCCCCAGACTAGCGGGAAAAAACATTCAGTACTTC. It specifies CASSPRLAGKNIQYF.

This clone was found once. V and J are TRBV19 and TRBJ2-3; 8 bases line up with TRBD1. The CDR3 loop spans 16 amino acids. J was trimmed by 1 base and V by 7 bases; bases with no gene match: 10. CDR1 is LNHDA, CDR2 SQIVND, per germline (reference sequence). The CDR3 region has the DNA TGTGCCAGTACTAATCTTGGGACAGGAGGCACAGATACGCAGTATTTT. The encoded protein is CASTNLGTGGTDTQYF.

This sequence joins TRBV2 and TRBJ2-7; 9 bases align to TRBD1. J lost 6 bases, V lost 6 bases, and 6 bases had no gene match. This CDR3 is built from 13 residues. Germline CDR1 reads SNHLY; CDR2 reads FYNNEI. The CDR3: CASRGQGSGEQYF. Written as DNA, the CDR3 is TGTGCCAGCAGGGGACAGGGTTCGGGCGAGCAGTACTTC.

V and J are TRBV9 and TRBJ2-1, with D perhaps TRBD1 (6 bases). The CDR3 covers 16 residues. Per germline, CDR1 SGDLS and CDR2 YYNGEE. V was trimmed by 4 bases and J by 1 base, leaving 15 bases between them. The DNA for the CDR3 is TGTGCCAGCAGCCCTGTCTGGGGGCTATCCTACAATGAGCAGTTCTTC. As protein: CASSPVWGLSYNEQFF.

The rearrangement links TRBV19 to TRBJ2-3, with D unresolved. Germline lookup yields CDR1 LNHDA and CDR2 SQIVND (reference sequence). Between the trimmed V and J ends, which lost 2 bases and 2 bases, there was a span of 11 bases. The CDR3 contains 15 residues. The CDR3 region has the DNA TGTGCCAGTAGTATAACTTTCCGATACACAGATACGCAGTATTTT. Its translation is CASSITFRYTDTQYF.

The chain couples TRBV25-1 to TRBJ2-7, with a possible D match to TRBD1 (5 bases). Germline-derived CDR1 and CDR2 are MGHDK and SYGVNS. The CDR3 runs to 18 residues. V dropped 5 bases and J dropped 5 bases, with 28 bases sitting between them. CDR3 in amino acids: CASSSRTPLLTAGHEQYF. The CDR3 DNA follows: TGTGCCAGCAGTTCACGGACACCTTTACTAACGGCAGGCCACGAGCAGTACTTC.